Listed below are T cell receptor beta chains from one sample, sequenced in a study of Graves' ophthalmopathy and Graves' hyperthyroidism. TCRdb ran MiXCR on the multiplex PCR reads and lists one entry per CDR3 protein. The repertoire holds 500,000 to 600,000 distinct CDR3 sequences, under 45% seen once, with around 4% in the top ten. The sequenced sample was peripheral blood or thyroid tissue (not recorded which). Receptor source: an adult man with Graves' hyperthyroidism. Both conserved end residues are part of each CDR3. Each record gives: clone size, D gene, J gene, V gene, CDR3 protein, CDR3 DNA. The D gene is left open where the match is weak. A row's size may be missing; if present it is once, few, many or a size class.

>many|.|TRBJ2-7|TRBV20-1
CSARAQAGPYEQYF
TGCAGTGCTAGGGCTCAGGCGGGACCCTACGAGCAGTACTTC
>.|TRBD2|TRBJ2-5|TRBV7-8
CASSFGTSQYF
TGTGCCAGCAGCTTCGGGACTAGCCAGTACTTC
>few|.|TRBJ2-5|TRBV5-6
CASSLSARAQETQYF
TGTGCCAGCAGTTTATCCGCTAGGGCCCAAGAGACCCAGTACTTC
>.|.|TRBJ2-1|TRBV29-1
CSVVRGSYNEQFF
TGCAGCGTTGTTCGGGGCTCCTACAATGAGCAGTTCTTC
>.|TRBD1|TRBJ2-2|TRBV20-1
CSASPSGGWAGELFF
TGCAGTGCCAGCCCGTCAGGGGGTTGGGCCGGGGAGCTGTTTTTT
>many|.|TRBJ1-1|TRBV2
CASSEQGTNTEAFF
TGTGCCAGCAGTGAGCAGGGGACTAACACTGAAGCTTTCTTT
>.|.|TRBJ1-1|TRBV29-1
CTWGQANTEAFF
TGCACCTGGGGCCAGGCGAACACTGAAGCTTTCTTT
>.|.|TRBJ2-3|TRBV20-1
CSARESSGTDTQYF
TGCAGTGCTAGAGAAAGTTCGGGGACAGATACGCAGTATTTT
>.|.|TRBJ1-2|TRBV6-6
CASSYSIDSVSYGYTF
TGTGCCAGCAGTTACTCGATTGACAGCGTATCTTATGGCTACACCTTC
>many|.|TRBJ2-5|TRBV15
CATSSELGGGWETQYF
TGTGCCACCAGCAGTGAGCTAGGGGGGGGGTGGGAGACCCAGTACTTC
>few|TRBD1|TRBJ2-1|TRBV29-1
CSVPGTVVYNEQFF
TGCAGCGTTCCTGGGACAGTCGTCTACAATGAGCAGTTCTTC
>few|.|TRBJ2-7|TRBV5-1
CASSSDAASYEQYF
TGCGCCAGCAGCTCGGACGCGGCCTCCTACGAGCAGTACTTC
>.|.|TRBJ1-3|TRBV12-3/TRBV12-4
CASSKQETGSTIYF
TGTGCCAGCAGTAAGCAGGAGACTGGAAGCACCATATATTTT
>once|TRBD1|TRBJ2-7|TRBV15
CATSRGAGGEQYF
TGTGCCACCAGCAGAGGGGCAGGGGGCGAGCAGTACTTC
>few|.|TRBJ2-7|TRBV27
CASSERLSSYEQYF
TGTGCCAGCAGTGAGCGGCTGAGCTCCTACGAGCAGTACTTC
>few|.|TRBJ2-7|TRBV12-3/TRBV12-4
CASSRDVEQYF
TGTGCCAGCAGTCGGGACGTCGAGCAGTACTTC
>.|.|TRBJ1-1|TRBV27
CASIGSGDTEAFF
TGTGCCAGCATCGGCTCCGGGGACACTGAAGCTTTCTTT
>many|TRBD1|TRBJ1-1|TRBV7-9
CASSLALDRGVTTEAFF
TGTGCCAGCAGCTTAGCCCTCGACAGGGGAGTTACCACTGAAGCTTTCTTT
>.|TRBD1|TRBJ2-3|TRBV10-3
CAISESETGGKNEQYF
TGTGCCATCAGTGAGTCGGAGACAGGGGGCAAGAATGAGCAGTATTTT
>few|.|TRBJ2-7|TRBV29-1
CSVEDSGRSDEQYF
TGCAGCGTTGAAGATAGCGGCAGGTCGGACGAGCAGTACTTC
>many|.|TRBJ2-5|TRBV4-1
CASSQEPGRGETQYF
TGCGCCAGCAGCCAAGAGCCAGGGCGAGGGGAGACCCAGTACTTC
>many|.|TRBJ1-2|TRBV14
CASSQLESNYGYTF
TGTGCCAGCAGCCAACTAGAGTCCAACTATGGCTACACCTTC
>.|TRBD1|TRBJ1-4|TRBV3-1
CASSRGTGHEKLFF
TGTGCCAGCAGCCGCGGGACAGGCCACGAAAAACTGTTTTTT
>many|.|TRBJ2-5|TRBV20-1
CSARIGPETQYF
TGCAGTGCTAGAATTGGTCCGGAGACCCAGTACTTC
>few|TRBD2|TRBJ2-2|TRBV7-9
CASSSPTGLAGSGELFF
TGTGCCAGCAGCTCCCCAACGGGACTAGCGGGATCCGGGGAGCTGTTTTTT
>.|TRBD2|TRBJ2-1|TRBV7-8
CASSFRRLAGYEQFF
TGTGCCAGCAGCTTCCGACGGCTAGCGGGCTATGAGCAGTTCTTC